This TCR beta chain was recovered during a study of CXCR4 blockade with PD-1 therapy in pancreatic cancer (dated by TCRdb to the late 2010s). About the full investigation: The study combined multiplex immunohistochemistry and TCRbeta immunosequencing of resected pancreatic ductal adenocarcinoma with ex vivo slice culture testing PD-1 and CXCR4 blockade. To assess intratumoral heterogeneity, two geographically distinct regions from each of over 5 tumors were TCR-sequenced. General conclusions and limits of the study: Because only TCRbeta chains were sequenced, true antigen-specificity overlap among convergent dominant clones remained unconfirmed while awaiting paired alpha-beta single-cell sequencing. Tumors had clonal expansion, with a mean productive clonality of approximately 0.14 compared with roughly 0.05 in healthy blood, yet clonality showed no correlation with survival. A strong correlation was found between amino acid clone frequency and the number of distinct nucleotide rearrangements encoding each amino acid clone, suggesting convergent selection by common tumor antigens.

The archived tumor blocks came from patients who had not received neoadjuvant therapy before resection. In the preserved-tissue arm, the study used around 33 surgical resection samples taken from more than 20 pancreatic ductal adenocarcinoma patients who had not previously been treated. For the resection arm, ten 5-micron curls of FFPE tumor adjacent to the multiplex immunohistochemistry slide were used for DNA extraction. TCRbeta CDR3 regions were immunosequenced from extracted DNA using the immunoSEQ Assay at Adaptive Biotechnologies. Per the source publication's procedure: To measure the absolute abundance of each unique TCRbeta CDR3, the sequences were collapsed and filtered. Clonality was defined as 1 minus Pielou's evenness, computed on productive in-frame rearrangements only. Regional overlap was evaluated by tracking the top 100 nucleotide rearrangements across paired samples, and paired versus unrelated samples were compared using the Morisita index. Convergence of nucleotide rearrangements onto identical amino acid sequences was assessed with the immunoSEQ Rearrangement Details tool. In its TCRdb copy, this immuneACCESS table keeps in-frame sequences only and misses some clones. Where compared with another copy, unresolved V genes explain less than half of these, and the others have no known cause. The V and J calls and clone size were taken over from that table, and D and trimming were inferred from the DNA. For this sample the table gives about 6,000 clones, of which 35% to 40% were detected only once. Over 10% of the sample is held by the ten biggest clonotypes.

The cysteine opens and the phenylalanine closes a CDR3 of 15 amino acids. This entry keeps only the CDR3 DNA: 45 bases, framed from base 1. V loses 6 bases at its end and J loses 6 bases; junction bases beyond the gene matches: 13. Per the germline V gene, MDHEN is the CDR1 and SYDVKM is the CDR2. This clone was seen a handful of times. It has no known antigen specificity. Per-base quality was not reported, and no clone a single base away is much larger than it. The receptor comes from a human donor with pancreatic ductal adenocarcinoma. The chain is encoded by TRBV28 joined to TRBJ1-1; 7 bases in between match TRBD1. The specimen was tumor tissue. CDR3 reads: CASRLMYGTDAEAFF. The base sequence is TGTGCCAGCAGACTGATGTACGGGACAGACGCTGAAGCTTTCTTT.